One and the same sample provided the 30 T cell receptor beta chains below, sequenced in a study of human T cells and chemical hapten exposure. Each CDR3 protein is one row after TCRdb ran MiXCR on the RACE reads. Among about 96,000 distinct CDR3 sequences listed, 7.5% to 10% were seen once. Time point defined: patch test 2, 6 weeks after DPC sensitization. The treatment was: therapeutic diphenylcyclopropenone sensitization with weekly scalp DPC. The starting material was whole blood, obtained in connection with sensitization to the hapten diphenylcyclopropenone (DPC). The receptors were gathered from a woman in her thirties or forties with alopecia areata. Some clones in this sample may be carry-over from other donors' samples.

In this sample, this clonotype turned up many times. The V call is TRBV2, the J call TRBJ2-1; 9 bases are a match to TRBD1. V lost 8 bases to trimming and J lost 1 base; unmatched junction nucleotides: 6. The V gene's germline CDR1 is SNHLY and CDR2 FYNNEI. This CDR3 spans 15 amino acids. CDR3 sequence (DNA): TGTGCCAGCGCTGGGGGACAGGGTTCCTACAATGAGCAGTTCTTC. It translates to CASAGGQGSYNEQFF.

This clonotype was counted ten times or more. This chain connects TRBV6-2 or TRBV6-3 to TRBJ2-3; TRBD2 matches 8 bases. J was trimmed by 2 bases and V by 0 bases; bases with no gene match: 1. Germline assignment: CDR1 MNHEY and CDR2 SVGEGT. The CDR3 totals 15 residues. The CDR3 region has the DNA TGTGCCAGCAGTTACTCAGCGGGAGACACAGATACGCAGTATTTT. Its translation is CASSYSAGDTDTQYF.

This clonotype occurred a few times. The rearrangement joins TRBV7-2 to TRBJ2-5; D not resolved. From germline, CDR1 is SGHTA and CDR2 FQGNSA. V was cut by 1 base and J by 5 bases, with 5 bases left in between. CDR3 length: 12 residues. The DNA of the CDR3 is TGTGCCAGCAGCTTAGTTCTGGAGACCCAGTACTTC. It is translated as CASSLVLETQYF.

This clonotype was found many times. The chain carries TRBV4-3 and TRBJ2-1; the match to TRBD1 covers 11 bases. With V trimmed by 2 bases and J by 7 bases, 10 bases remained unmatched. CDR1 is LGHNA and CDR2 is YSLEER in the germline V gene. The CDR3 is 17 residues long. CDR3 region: CASSQTPGTGGRNEQFF. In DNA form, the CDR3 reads TGCGCCAGCAGCCAAACACCCGGGACAGGGGGAAGAAATGAGCAGTTCTTC.

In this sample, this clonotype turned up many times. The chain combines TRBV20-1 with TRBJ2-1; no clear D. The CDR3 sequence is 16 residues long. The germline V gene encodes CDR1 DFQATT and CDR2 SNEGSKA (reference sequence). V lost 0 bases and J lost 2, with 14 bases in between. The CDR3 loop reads CSARDPVRYPYNEQFF. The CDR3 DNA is TGCAGTGCTAGAGATCCGGTGCGTTACCCCTACAATGAGCAGTTCTTC.

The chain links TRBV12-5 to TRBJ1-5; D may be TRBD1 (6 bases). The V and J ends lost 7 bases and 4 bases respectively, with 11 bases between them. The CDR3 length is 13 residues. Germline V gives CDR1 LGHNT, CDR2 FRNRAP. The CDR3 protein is CASASGQNQPQHF. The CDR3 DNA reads TGTGCTAGTGCTTCTGGACAGAATCAGCCCCAGCATTTT.

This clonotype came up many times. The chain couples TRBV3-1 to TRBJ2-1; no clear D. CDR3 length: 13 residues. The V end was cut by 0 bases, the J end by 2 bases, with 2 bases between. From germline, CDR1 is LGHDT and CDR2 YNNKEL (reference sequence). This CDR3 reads CASSQDAYNEQFF. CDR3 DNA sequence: TGTGCCAGCAGCCAAGACGCCTACAATGAGCAGTTCTTC.

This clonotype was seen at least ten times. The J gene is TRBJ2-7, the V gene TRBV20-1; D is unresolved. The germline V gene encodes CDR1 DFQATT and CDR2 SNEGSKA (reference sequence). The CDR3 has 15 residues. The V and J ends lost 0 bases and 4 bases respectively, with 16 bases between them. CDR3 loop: CSARDRPRVGYEQYF. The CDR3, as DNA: TGCAGTGCTAGAGATCGTCCCCGAGTGGGGTACGAGCAGTACTTC.

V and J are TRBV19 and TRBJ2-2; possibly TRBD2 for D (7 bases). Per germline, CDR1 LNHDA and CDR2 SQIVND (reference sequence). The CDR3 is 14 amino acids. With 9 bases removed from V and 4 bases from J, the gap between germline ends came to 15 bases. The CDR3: CASAGGQGTGELFF. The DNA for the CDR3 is TGTGCCAGCGCCGGGGGGCAGGGCACCGGGGAGCTGTTTTTT.

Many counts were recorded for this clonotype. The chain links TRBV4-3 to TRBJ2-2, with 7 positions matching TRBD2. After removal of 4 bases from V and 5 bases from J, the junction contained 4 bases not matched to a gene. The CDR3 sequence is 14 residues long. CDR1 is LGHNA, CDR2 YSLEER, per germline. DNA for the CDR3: TGCGCCAGCAGCCGCAGGCGGGGGACCGGGGAGCTGTTTTTT. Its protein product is CASSRRRGTGELFF.

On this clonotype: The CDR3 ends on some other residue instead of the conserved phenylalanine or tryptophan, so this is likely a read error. The CDR3 loop is CSAKTGGTVNTEAFS. The CDR3 DNA follows: TGCAGTGCTAAGACAGGGGGTACGGTGAACACTGAAGCTTTCTCT. The chain uses TRBV20-1 and TRBJ1-1; 9 bases map to TRBD1. Germline lookup yields CDR1 DFQATT and CDR2 SNEGSKA (reference sequence). Trimming cost V 4 bases and J 0 bases; bases outside gene matches: 6. This CDR3 is 15 amino acids long.

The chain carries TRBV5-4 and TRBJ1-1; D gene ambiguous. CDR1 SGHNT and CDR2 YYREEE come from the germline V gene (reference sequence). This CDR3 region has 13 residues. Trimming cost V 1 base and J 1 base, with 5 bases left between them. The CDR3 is CASSLMGNTEAFF. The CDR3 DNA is TGTGCCAGCAGCTTGATGGGGAACACTGAAGCTTTCTTT.

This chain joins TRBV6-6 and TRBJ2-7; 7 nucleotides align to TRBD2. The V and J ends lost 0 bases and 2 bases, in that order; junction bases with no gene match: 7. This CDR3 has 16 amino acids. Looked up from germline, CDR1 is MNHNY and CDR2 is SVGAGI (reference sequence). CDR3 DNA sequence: TGTGCCAGCAGTTACTCGATTGCGGGAGTTCCCTACGAGCAGTACTTC. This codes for CASSYSIAGVPYEQYF.

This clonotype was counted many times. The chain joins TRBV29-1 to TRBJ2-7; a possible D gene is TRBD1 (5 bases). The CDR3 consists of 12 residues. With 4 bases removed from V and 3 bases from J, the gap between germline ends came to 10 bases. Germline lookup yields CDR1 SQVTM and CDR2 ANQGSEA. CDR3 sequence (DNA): TGCAGCGTTGGGGCAGACAGCTACGAGCAGTACTTC. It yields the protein CSVGADSYEQYF.

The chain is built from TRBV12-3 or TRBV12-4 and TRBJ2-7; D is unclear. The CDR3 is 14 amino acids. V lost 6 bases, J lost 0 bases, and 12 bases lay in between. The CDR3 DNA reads TGTGCCAGCAGCTCGAGCCCGAACTCCTACGAGCAGTACTTC. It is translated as CASSSSPNSYEQYF.

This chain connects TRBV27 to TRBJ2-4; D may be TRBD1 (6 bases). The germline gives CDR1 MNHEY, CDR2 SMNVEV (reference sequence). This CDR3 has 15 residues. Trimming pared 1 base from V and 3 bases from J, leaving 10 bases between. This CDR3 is CASSLWAGDKNIQYF. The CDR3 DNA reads TGTGCCAGCAGTTTATGGGCAGGGGACAAAAACATTCAGTACTTC.

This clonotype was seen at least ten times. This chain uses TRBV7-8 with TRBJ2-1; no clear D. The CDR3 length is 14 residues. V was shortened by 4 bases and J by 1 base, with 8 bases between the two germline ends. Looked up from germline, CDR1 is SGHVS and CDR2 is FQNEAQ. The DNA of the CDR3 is TGTGCCAGCAGCTCGGTAGGTTCCTACAATGAGCAGTTCTTC. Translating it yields CASSSVGSYNEQFF.

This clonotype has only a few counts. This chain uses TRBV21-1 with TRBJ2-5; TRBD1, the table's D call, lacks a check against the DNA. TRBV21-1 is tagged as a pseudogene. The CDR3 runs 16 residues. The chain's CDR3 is CASSKVTGFIQETQYF. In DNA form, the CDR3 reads TGTGCCAGCAGCAAGGTGACAGGGTTTATCCAAGAGACCCAGTACTTC.

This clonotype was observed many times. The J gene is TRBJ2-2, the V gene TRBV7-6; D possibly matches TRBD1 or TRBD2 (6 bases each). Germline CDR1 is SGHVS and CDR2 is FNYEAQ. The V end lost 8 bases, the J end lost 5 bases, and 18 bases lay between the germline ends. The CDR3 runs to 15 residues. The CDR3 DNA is TGTGCCAGCGGGGGCGGGACCACAAAGACCGGGGAGCTGTTTTTT. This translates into CASGGGTTKTGELFF.

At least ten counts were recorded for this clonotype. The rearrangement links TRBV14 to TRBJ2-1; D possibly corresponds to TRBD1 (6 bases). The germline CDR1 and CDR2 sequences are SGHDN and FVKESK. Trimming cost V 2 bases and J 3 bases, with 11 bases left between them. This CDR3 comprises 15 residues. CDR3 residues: CASSQYRVLYNEQFF. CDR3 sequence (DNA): TGTGCCAGCAGCCAATACAGGGTCCTCTACAATGAGCAGTTCTTC.

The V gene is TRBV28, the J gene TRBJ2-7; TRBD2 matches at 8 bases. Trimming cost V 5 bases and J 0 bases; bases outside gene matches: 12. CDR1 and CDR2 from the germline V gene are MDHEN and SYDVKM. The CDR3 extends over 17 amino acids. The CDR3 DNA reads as TGTGCCAGCAGTCCCCCCCAAGCGGGGGATCTCTCCTACGAGCAGTACTTC. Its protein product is CASSPPQAGDLSYEQYF.

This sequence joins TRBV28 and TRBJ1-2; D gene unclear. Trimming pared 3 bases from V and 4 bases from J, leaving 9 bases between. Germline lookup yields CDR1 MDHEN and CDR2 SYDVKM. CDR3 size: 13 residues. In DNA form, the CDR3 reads TGTGCCAGCAGTTTCGGGCCGGCCTATGGCTACACCTTC. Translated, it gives CASSFGPAYGYTF.

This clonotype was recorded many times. CDR3 region: CASSQDLQSSPYNEQFF. The CDR3 nucleotides read TGCGCCAGCAGCCAAGATCTTCAGTCCTCCCCATACAATGAGCAGTTCTTC. This chain connects TRBV4-3 to TRBJ2-1; D gene ambiguous. Trimming took 0 bases from V and 4 from J, leaving 16 bases between them. Germline lookup yields CDR1 LGHNA and CDR2 YSLEER. This CDR3 has 17 residues.

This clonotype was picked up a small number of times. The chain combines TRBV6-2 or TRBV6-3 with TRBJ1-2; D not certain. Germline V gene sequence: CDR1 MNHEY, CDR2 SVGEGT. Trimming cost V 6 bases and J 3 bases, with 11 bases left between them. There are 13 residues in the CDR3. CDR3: CASSLSEDYGYTF. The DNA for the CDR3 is TGTGCCAGCAGCCTAAGTGAGGACTATGGCTACACCTTC.

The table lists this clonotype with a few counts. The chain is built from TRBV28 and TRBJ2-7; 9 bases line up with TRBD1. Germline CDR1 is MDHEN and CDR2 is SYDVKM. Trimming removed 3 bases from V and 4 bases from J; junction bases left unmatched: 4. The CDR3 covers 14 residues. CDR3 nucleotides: TGTGCCAGCAGTTTTGGGACAGGGCGGTACGAGCAGTACTTC. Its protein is CASSFGTGRYEQYF.

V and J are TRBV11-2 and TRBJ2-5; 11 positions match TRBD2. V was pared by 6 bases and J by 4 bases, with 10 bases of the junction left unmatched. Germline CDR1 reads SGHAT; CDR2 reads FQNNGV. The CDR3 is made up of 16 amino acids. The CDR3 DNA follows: TGTGCCAGCAGGACACTAGCGGGAGAGAGTCGAGAGACCCAGTACTTC. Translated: CASRTLAGESRETQYF.

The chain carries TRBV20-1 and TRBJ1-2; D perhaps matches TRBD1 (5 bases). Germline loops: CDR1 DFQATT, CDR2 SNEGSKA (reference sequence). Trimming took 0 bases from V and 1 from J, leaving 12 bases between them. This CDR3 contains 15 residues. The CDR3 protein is CSARDGHLLNYGYTF. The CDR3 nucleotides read TGCAGTGCTAGAGACGGACATCTCCTTAACTATGGCTACACCTTC.

The CDR3, as DNA: TGCGCCAGCAGCTTGAACGTCGACAGCGGGAGGTACAATGAGCAGTTCTTC. Amino acid sequence: CASSLNVDSGRYNEQFF. The V gene is TRBV5-1, the J gene TRBJ2-1, with 9 bases lining up with TRBD2. Per germline, CDR1 SGHRS and CDR2 YFSETQ. V dropped 1 base and J dropped 4; count of bases not matched to a gene: 9. This CDR3 has 17 amino acids.

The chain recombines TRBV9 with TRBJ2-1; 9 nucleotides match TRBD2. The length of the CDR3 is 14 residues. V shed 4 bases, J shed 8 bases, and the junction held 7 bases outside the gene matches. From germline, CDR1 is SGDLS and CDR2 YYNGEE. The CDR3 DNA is TGTGCCAGCAGCCCGATGGGACTAGCCGATGAGCAGTTCTTC. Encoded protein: CASSPMGLADEQFF.

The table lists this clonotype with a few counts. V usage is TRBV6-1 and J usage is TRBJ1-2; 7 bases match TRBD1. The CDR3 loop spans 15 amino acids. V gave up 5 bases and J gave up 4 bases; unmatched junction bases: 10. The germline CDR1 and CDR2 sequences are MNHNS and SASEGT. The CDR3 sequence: CASSSGQVPFYGYTF. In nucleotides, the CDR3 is TGTGCCAGCAGTTCTGGACAGGTCCCCTTCTATGGCTACACCTTC.